The TCR beta chain under discussion was sequenced for a study of post-analysis software for immune sequencing data. The authors incorporated unique molecular identifiers into the TCR beta cDNA libraries. TCRdb independently ran MiXCR on the PCR reads; one entry per CDR3 protein. The sample contains under 200,000 distinct CDR3 sequences, approximately 28% of which appear only once. This CDR3 comprises 16 residues. From germline, CDR1 is DFQATT and CDR2 SNEGSKA (reference sequence). V trimming: 1 base; J trimming: 5 bases; junction bases outside the gene matches: 10. General study points: Included in a set of a few TRBV segments more frequent in patients than controls were TRBV5-6, TRBV5-1 and TRBV20-1. Strong co-clustering by F measure was evident for samples that had been prepared in the same batch.

This clonotype came up a few times. The antigen remains unidentified. Input material: blood. The chain is built from TRBV20-1 and TRBJ2-5, with 10 nucleotides matching TRBD2. This clonotype was obtained from a girl under 18 with multiple sclerosis. In nucleotides, the CDR3 is TGCAGTGCTAGAGGGGCTAGCGGGAGTTCGGGGGAGACCCAGTACTTC. This translates into CSARGASGSSGETQYF.